These T cell receptor beta chains were read from a single sample in a study of blood T cell repertoires in COVID-19. The assay was immunoSEQ multiplex PCR, and TCRdb's table has in-frame clones only and misses some. Of fewer than 250,000 clones listed, about 81% are singletons. Sequences were obtained from PBMCs or T cells enriched from blood (not recorded which). Receptor source: a woman in her 30s who had recovered from COVID-19. The CDR3 runs from the conserved cysteine through the conserved F or W. The order of the fields is CDR3 protein, CDR3 DNA, D gene, V gene, J gene, clone size. The D gene is left open where the match is weak. Rows may omit the clone size; those that give it use once, few, many or a size class.

CDR3: CASSVGLAGGAPTDTQYF
DNA: TGTGCCAGCAGCGTAGGACTAGCGGGAGGCGCCCCCACAGATACGCAGTATTTT
D: TRBD2
V: TRBV9
J: TRBJ2-3
size: .

CDR3: CSGGGIDRNTEAFF
DNA: TGCAGCGGAGGGGGAATAGACAGGAACACTGAAGCTTTCTTT
D: .
V: TRBV29-1
J: TRBJ1-1
size: once

CDR3: CASTRAGAVFQPQHF
DNA: TGCGCCAGCACGCGGGCGGGAGCGGTCTTTCAGCCCCAGCATTTT
D: .
V: TRBV5-1
J: TRBJ1-5
size: .

CDR3: CSVESDRGYYGYTF
DNA: TGCAGCGTTGAATCCGACAGGGGGTACTATGGCTACACCTTC
D: TRBD1
V: TRBV29-1
J: TRBJ1-2
size: .

CDR3: CASSLGGMTGELFF
DNA: TGTGCCAGCAGCTTAGGCGGGATGACCGGGGAGCTGTTTTTT
D: .
V: TRBV11-2
J: TRBJ2-2
size: .

CDR3: CASSGLAGGNEQFF
DNA: TGTGCCAGCAGTGGACTAGCGGGGGGTAATGAGCAGTTCTTC
D: TRBD2
V: TRBV6-4
J: TRBJ2-1
size: .

CDR3: CASSQRIAGDNEQFF
DNA: TGTGCCAGCAGCCAGAGGATAGCGGGAGATAATGAGCAGTTCTTC
D: TRBD2
V: TRBV3-1/TRBV3-2
J: TRBJ2-1
size: once

CDR3: CSASRTTGGKIYEQYF
DNA: TGCAGTGCTAGTAGGACGACAGGGGGCAAAATCTACGAGCAGTACTTC
D: TRBD1
V: TRBV20-1
J: TRBJ2-7
size: .

CDR3: CASSLSGSSYNSPLHF
DNA: TGCGCCAGCAGCTTATCGGGAAGCTCCTATAATTCACCCCTCCACTTT
D: .
V: TRBV5-1
J: TRBJ1-6
size: .

CDR3: CASRDRVTPLHF
DNA: TGTGCCAGCAGGGACAGGGTGACACCCCTCCACTTT
D: TRBD1
V: TRBV28
J: TRBJ1-6
size: .

CDR3: CASSPSGGVYPLHF
DNA: TGTGCCAGCAGCCCTTCGGGAGGGGTATATCCCCTCCACTTT
D: .
V: TRBV7-3
J: TRBJ1-6
size: .

CDR3: CASSLEGLNTEAFF
DNA: TGTGCCAGCAGCTTAGAGGGGTTGAACACTGAAGCTTTCTTT
D: .
V: TRBV7-2
J: TRBJ1-1
size: .

CDR3: CSVDRGKGGETQYF
DNA: TGCAGCGTTGACAGGGGGAAAGGTGGAGAGACCCAGTACTTC
D: TRBD1
V: TRBV29-1
J: TRBJ2-5
size: .

CDR3: CASSRTTASGNTIYF
DNA: TGTGCCAGCTCACGGACGACAGCCTCTGGAAACACCATATATTTT
D: .
V: TRBV18
J: TRBJ1-3
size: .

CDR3: CASSRTSEGDEQFF
DNA: TGTGCCAGCAGTCGGACTAGCGAGGGGGATGAGCAGTTCTTC
D: TRBD2
V: TRBV6-2/TRBV6-3
J: TRBJ2-1
size: few

CDR3: CASSHPTDRVYGYTF
DNA: TGCGCCAGCAGCCATCCTACGGACAGGGTTTATGGCTACACCTTC
D: TRBD1
V: TRBV4-1
J: TRBJ1-2
size: .

CDR3: CASNGQVSAFF
DNA: TGTGCCAGCAACGGACAGGTTTCAGCTTTCTTT
D: TRBD1
V: TRBV6-5
J: TRBJ1-1
size: .

CDR3: CSASNPGAGNEQFF
DNA: TGCAGTGCTAGTAACCCGGGAGCAGGCAATGAGCAGTTCTTC
D: .
V: TRBV20-1
J: TRBJ2-1
size: few

CDR3: CASSTGQGSYGYTF
DNA: TGTGCCAGCTCAACCGGACAGGGGAGCTATGGCTACACCTTC
D: TRBD1
V: TRBV27
J: TRBJ1-2
size: .

CDR3: CASSQFKDCCSGNTIYF
DNA: TGCGCCAGCAGCCAATTTAAAGACTGCTGCTCTGGAAACACCATATATTTT
D: .
V: TRBV4-1
J: TRBJ1-3
size: once

CDR3: CASSQDTYGNTIYF
DNA: TGTGCCAGCTCACAGGACACATATGGAAACACCATATATTTT
D: .
V: TRBV18
J: TRBJ1-3
size: once

CDR3: CASSLLVGGRGYTF
DNA: TGTGCCAGCAGCTTATTGGTCGGAGGTAGGGGCTACACCTTC
D: .
V: TRBV7-2
J: TRBJ1-2
size: .

CDR3: CSAMGGDEQFF
DNA: TGCAGCGCGATGGGGGGGGATGAGCAGTTCTTC
D: TRBD2
V: TRBV29-1
J: TRBJ2-1
size: .

CDR3: CASSLGHQPGNTIYF
DNA: TGTGCCAGCAGCTTAGGACACCAACCTGGAAACACCATATATTTT
D: .
V: TRBV13
J: TRBJ1-3
size: .

CDR3: CASSEAQGQGGQPQHF
DNA: TGTGCCAGCAGTGAAGCCCAGGGACAGGGTGGACAGCCCCAGCATTTT
D: TRBD1
V: TRBV2
J: TRBJ1-5
size: .